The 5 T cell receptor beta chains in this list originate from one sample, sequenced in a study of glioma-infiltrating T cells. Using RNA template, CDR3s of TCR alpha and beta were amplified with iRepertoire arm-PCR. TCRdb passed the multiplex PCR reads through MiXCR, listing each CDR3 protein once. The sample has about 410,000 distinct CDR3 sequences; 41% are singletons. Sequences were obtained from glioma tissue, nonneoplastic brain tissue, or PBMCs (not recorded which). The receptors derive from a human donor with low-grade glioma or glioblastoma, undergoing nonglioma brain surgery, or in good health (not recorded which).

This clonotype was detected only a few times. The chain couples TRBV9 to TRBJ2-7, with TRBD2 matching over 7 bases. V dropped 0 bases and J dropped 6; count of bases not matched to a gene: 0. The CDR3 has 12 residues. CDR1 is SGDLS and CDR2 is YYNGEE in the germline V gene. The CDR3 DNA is TGTGCCAGCAGCGTAGGGGGGGGCGAGCAGTACTTC. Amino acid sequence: CASSVGGGEQYF.

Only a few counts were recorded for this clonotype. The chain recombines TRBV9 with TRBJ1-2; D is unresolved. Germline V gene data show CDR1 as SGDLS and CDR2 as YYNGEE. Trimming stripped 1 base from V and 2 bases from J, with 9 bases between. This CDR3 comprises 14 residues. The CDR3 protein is CASSVSSSNYGYTF. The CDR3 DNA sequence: TGTGCCAGCAGCGTATCTAGCAGCAACTATGGCTACACCTTC.

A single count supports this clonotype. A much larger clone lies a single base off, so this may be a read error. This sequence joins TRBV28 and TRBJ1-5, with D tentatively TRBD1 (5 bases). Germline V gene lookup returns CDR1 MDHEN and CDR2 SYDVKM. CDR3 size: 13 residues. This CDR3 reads CASRRGVNKPQHF. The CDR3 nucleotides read TGTGCCAGCAGACGAGGGGTCAATAAGCCCCAGCATTTT.

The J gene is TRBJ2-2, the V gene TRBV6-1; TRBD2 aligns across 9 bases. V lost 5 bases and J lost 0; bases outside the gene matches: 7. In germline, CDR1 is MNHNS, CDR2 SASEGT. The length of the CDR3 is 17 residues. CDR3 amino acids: CASSPLRLAANTGELFF. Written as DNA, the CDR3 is TGTGCCAGCAGTCCTCTAAGACTAGCGGCGAACACCGGGGAGCTGTTTTTT.

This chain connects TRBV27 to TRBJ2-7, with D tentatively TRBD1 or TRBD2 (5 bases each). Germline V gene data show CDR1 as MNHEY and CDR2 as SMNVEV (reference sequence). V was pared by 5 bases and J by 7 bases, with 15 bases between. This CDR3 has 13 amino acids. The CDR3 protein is CASSTGAPREQYF. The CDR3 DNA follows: TGTGCCAGCAGTACCGGGGCGCCCCGAGAGCAGTACTTC.